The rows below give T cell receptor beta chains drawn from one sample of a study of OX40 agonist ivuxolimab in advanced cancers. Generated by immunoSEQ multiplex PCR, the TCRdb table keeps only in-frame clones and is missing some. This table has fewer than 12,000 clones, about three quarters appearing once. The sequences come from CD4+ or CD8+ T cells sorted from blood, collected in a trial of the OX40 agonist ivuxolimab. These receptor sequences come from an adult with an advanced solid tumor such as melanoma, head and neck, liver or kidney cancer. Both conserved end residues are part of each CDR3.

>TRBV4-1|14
CASSPRQGGEKLFF
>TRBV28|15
CAGPQGEGRWNEQYF
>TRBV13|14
CASSLWGLGETQYF
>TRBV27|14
CASSLQTPGTEAFF
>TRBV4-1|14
CASSQTGNSYEQYF
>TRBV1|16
CTSRPYRVRKTYGYTF
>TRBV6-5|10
CASGWEPQHF
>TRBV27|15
CASSLDWTGDNEQFF
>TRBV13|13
CASSLATNEKLFF
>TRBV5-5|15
CASSLGNRGNTEAFF
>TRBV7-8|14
CASSLSGGADGYTF
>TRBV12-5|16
CASGLLAGTPQETQYF
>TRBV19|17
CASSIATSVMTTGELFF
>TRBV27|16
CASRLGTSGGYNEQFF
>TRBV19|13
CASSIGPFYEQYF